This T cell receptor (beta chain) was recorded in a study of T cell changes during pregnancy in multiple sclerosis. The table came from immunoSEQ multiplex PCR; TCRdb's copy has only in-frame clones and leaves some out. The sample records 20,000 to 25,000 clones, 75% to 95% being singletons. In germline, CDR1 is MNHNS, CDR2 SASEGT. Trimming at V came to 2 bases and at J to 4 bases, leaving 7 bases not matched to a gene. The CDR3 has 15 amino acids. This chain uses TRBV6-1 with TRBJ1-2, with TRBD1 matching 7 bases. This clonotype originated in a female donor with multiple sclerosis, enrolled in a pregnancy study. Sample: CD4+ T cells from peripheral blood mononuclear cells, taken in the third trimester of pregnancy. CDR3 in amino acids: CASSENRGFFYGYTF. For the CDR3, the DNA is TGTGCCAGCAGTGAAAACAGGGGCTTTTTCTATGGCTACACCTTC.